This TCR beta chain emerged from a study of blood T cells in healthy people across ages. Study outcomes and limitations: Higher naive T cell percentage went strongly together with higher TCR beta diversity. More naive CD4+ cells and higher diversity marked long-lived donors relative to aged donors. Underestimates were what the diversity estimates from one million T cells were considered to be.

The CDR3 extends over 15 amino acids. Deletions cut 4 bases from V and 0 bases from J, with 12 bases between. The germline gives CDR1 MGHRA, CDR2 YSYEKL. The donors, healthy Caucasians from Russia, were aged 6 to 90. Using a J-beta primer mix together with a sample-barcoded 5' primer, a second PCR was run for roughly 7 to 11 cycles. A single record per CDR3 protein comes from TCRdb applying MiXCR to the 5' RACE reads. The data contain 1.5 million to 2 million distinct CDR3 sequences, about two fifths of them singletons. For this clonotype: Its antigen is not known.

This TCR was recovered from a human donor in good health. The specimen was blood. J is TRBJ1-1 and V is TRBV4-1; D remains unclear. This CDR3 is CASSPENRMNTEAFF. The DNA of the CDR3 is TGCGCCAGCAGCCCAGAAAACAGAATGAACACTGAAGCTTTCTTT.